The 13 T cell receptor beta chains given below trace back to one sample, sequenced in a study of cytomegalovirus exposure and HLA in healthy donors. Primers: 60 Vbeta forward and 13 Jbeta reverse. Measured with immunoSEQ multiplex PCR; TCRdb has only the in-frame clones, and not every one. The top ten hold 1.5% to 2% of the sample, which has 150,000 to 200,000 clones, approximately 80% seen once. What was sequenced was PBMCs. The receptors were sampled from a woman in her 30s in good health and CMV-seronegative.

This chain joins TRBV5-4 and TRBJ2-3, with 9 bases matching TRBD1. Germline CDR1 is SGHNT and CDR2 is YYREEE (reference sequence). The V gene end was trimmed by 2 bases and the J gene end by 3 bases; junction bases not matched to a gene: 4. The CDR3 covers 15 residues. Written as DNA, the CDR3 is TGTGCCAGCAGCTTCAACAGGGGGCGGACAGATACGCAGTATTTT. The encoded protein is CASSFNRGRTDTQYF.

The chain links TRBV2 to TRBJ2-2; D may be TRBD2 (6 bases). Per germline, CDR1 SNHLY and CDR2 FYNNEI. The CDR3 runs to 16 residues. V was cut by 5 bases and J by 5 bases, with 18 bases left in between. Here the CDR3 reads CASSRRGIERTGELFF. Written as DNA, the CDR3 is TGTGCCAGCAGTAGGAGGGGAATAGAGCGAACCGGGGAGCTGTTTTTT.

CDR3 region: CASSFGLAGGGSYNEQFF. CDR3 DNA sequence: TGTGCCAGCAGCTTCGGACTAGCGGGGGGGGGCTCCTACAATGAGCAGTTCTTC. The rearrangement uses TRBV7-8 and TRBJ2-1, with 15 bases aligning to TRBD2. From germline, CDR1 is SGHVS and CDR2 FQNEAQ. This CDR3 region has 18 residues. Trimming took 3 bases from V and 0 from J; bases not matched to a gene: 3.

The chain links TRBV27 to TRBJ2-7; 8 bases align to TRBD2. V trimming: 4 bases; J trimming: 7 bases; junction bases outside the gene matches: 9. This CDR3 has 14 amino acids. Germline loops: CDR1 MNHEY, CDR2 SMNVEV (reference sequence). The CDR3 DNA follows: TGTGCCAGCAGTTGGCGGGGGGAAACTCAGGAGCAGTACTTC. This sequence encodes CASSWRGETQEQYF.

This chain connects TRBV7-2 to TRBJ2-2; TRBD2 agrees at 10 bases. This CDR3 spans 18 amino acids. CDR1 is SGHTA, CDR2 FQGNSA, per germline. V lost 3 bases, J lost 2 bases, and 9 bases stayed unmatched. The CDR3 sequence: CASSFRLAGASNTGELFF. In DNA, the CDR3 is TGTGCCAGCAGCTTTCGGCTAGCGGGAGCCTCTAACACCGGGGAGCTGTTTTTT.

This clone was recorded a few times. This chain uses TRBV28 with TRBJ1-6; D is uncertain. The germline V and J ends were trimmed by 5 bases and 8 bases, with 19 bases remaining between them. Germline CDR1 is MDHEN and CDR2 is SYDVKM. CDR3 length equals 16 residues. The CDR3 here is CASSRISRISDSPLHF. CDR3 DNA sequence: TGTGCCAGCAGTCGTATCTCCCGGATCAGCGATTCACCCCTCCACTTT.

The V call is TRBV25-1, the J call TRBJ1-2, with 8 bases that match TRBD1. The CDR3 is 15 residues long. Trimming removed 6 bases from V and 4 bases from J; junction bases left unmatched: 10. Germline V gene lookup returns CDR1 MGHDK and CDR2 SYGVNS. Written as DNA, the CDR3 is TGTGCCAGCAGCACTCCGACAGGGGCTGTCTATGGCTACACCTTC. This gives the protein CASSTPTGAVYGYTF.

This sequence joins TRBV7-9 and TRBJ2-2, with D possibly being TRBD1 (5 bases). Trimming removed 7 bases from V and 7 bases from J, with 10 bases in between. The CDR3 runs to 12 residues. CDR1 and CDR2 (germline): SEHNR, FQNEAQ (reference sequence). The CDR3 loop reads CASTPRGGELFF. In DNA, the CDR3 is TGTGCCAGCACACCAAGGGGCGGGGAGCTGTTTTTT.

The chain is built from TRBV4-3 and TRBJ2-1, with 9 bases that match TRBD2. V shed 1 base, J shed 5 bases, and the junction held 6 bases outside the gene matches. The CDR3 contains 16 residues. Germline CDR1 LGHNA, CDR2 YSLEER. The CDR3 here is CASSQVVAGEDNEQFF. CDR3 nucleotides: TGCGCCAGCAGCCAAGTGGTAGCGGGAGAAGACAATGAGCAGTTCTTC.

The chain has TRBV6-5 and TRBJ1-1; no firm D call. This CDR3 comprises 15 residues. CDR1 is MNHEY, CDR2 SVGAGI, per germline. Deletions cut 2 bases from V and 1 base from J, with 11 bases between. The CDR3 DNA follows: TGTGCCAGCAGTTACAGGGAGGGTAGGAACACTGAAGCTTTCTTT. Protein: CASSYREGRNTEAFF.

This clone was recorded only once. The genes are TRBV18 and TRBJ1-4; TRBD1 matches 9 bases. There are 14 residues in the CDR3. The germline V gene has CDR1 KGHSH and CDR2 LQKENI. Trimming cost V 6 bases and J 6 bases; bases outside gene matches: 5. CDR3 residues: CASSSRTGDEKLFF. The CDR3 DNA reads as TGTGCCAGCTCGAGTAGGACAGGGGATGAAAAACTGTTTTTT.

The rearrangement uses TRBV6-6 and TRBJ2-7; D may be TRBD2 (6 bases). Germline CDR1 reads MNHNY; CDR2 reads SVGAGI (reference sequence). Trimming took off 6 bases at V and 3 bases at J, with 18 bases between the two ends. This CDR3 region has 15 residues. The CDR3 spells CASRDRENGVYEQYF. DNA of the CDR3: TGTGCCAGCAGAGACCGGGAGAATGGGGTCTACGAGCAGTACTTC.

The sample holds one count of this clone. The CDR3 sequence: CASSTRQAVANEKLFF. For the CDR3, the DNA is TGTGCCAGCAGCACTCGGCAGGCAGTGGCTAATGAAAAACTGTTTTTT. The chain employs TRBV7-9 and TRBJ1-4; D remains unclear. The CDR3 contains 16 residues. Per the germline V gene, CDR1 is SEHNR and CDR2 is FQNEAQ (reference sequence). Trimming pared 5 bases from V and 3 bases from J, leaving 16 bases between.